Listed below are T cell receptor beta chains from one sample, sequenced in a study of blood T cell repertoires in COVID-19. Some clones are missing from TCRdb's copy, which holds only in-frame ones; the method was immunoSEQ multiplex PCR. The sample yields 140,000 or so clones, about 82% seen once. The specimen sequenced was PBMCs or T cells enriched from blood (not recorded which). Every receptor here comes from a woman in her 40s who had recovered from COVID-19. The CDR3 runs from the conserved cysteine through the conserved F or W. The D gene is left open where the match is weak. Expanded clones get a size class; other rows say once, few or many, or leave the size out.

.	TRBV5-6	TRBD1	TRBJ1-1	TGTGCCAGCAGCTTGATCACAGGGGCTGAAGCTTTCTTT	CASSLITGAEAFF
.	TRBV6-5	TRBD1	TRBJ1-1	TGTGCCAGCAGAATGGGACAGATGAACACTGAAGCTTTCTTT	CASRMGQMNTEAFF
.	TRBV15	TRBD1	TRBJ1-2	TGTGCCACCAGCAGAGTCGGACAGGGGGCGTTGGGCTATGGCTACACCTTC	CATSRVGQGALGYGYTF
once	TRBV4-2	.	TRBJ1-1	TGTGCCAGCAGCCAAGGCCCGACTAACACTGAAGCTTTCTTT	CASSQGPTNTEAFF
.	TRBV5-5	.	TRBJ2-5	TGTGCCAGCAGCTTGATTCCAGAACAAGAGACCCAGTACTTC	CASSLIPEQETQYF
.	TRBV19	TRBD1	TRBJ1-1	TGTGCCAGCCTCAGGGGGCTGAACACTGAAGCTTTCTTT	CASLRGLNTEAFF
.	TRBV6-5	.	TRBJ2-1	TGTGCCAGCAGTTACTCACTATTCGATGAGCAGTTCTTC	CASSYSLFDEQFF
.	TRBV7-8	TRBD1	TRBJ1-3	TGTGCCAGCAGCCTGACAGGGTTCGGAAACACCATATATTTT	CASSLTGFGNTIYF
.	TRBV4-1	.	TRBJ2-7	TGCGCCAGCAGCCACTCTAGACAGTACGGGGAGCAGTACTTC	CASSHSRQYGEQYF
.	TRBV7-6	TRBD2	TRBJ2-1	TGTGCCAGCAGCTCTAGCGGCAATGAGCAGTTCTTC	CASSSSGNEQFF
.	TRBV27	TRBD2	TRBJ2-3	TGTGCCAGCAGTTACGGGGGGGGGCCAGATACGCAGTATTTT	CASSYGGGPDTQYF
.	TRBV5-8	TRBD1	TRBJ1-4	TGTGCCAGCAGCTTACTGACAGGGGGCGCTGGGGAAAAACTGTTTTTT	CASSLLTGGAGEKLFF
.	TRBV2	TRBD2	TRBJ2-1	TGTGCCACCAGGATGCCGGGACTAGCGGAAAATGAGCAGTTCTTC	CATRMPGLAENEQFF
many	TRBV30	TRBD1	TRBJ2-3	TGTGCCTGGAGGAGGGGGCCCACAGATACGCAGTATTTT	CAWRRGPTDTQYF
.	TRBV18	.	TRBJ2-7	TGTGCCAGCTCAGGGGGCAAGTACGAGCAGTACTTC	CASSGGKYEQYF
once	TRBV3-1/TRBV3-2	.	TRBJ2-4	TGTGCCAGCAGCCAAGACTACAACGGGGACATTCAGTACTTC	CASSQDYNGDIQYF
.	TRBV4-1	TRBD1	TRBJ2-1	TGCGCCAGCAGCCAGGGACAGGGGATAAGCGATGAGCAGTTCTTC	CASSQGQGISDEQFF
.	TRBV12-3/TRBV12-4	.	TRBJ1-4	TGTGCCAGCAGTTTCACCGGGAATGAAAAACTGTTTTTT	CASSFTGNEKLFF
.	TRBV2	TRBD2	TRBJ2-7	TGTGCCAGCAGTGAAATGGGACTAGCGGGAGGGAACGAGCAGTACTTC	CASSEMGLAGGNEQYF
.	TRBV4-1	.	TRBJ1-5	TGCGCCAGCAGCTGGGGGCCGGGCAATCAGCCCCAGCATTTT	CASSWGPGNQPQHF
.	TRBV9	TRBD2	TRBJ2-5	TGTGCCAGCAGCGGTAGCGGGAGGGGGGAAGAGACCCAGTACTTC	CASSGSGRGEETQYF
few	TRBV12-3/TRBV12-4	.	TRBJ2-5	TGTGCCAGCGGACAGCAAGAGACCCAGTACTTC	CASGQQETQYF
.	TRBV6-5	TRBD1	TRBJ2-7	TGTGCCAGCAGTATAGGACAGGACTACGAGCAGTACTTC	CASSIGQDYEQYF
.	TRBV18	.	TRBJ1-1	TGTGCCAGCTCACCGTCCCAGGCCAACACTGAAGCTTTCTTT	CASSPSQANTEAFF
.	TRBV5-1	TRBD1	TRBJ1-1	TGCGCCAGCAGCCCGATGACAGGGATGAACACTGAAGCTTTCTTT	CASSPMTGMNTEAFF
.	TRBV2	TRBD1	TRBJ1-2	TGTGCCAGCAGTGAATCTATGGGACAGGGGGCTCGCTATGGCTACACCTTC	CASSESMGQGARYGYTF
.	TRBV24-1	TRBD1	TRBJ1-5	TGTGCCACCAGTGATGGCAGCAGGGGGGCCCAGCATTTT	CATSDGSRGAQHF
.	TRBV30	.	TRBJ1-4	TGTGCCGGGGGGGGCGGGACAACTAATGAAAAACTGTTTTTT	CAGGGGTTNEKLFF
.	TRBV4-1	.	TRBJ2-2	TGCGCCAGCAGTCTCGACAGTTCCAACCACCGGGAGCTGTTTTTT	CASSLDSSNHRELFF
.	TRBV2	.	TRBJ2-2	TGTGCCAGCACCTTGTCTCCCTTCAGGGGTCCGAACACCGGGGAGCTGTTTTTT	CASTLSPFRGPNTGELFF
.	TRBV7-9	TRBD2	TRBJ2-1	TGTGCCAGCAGCTCGAAGTTAGCGGGGGGACCGAATGAGCAGTTCTTC	CASSSKLAGGPNEQFF
.	TRBV10-3	.	TRBJ2-7	TGTGCCATCAAGGGAGGCAGGGTTGATGGCGAGCAGTACTTC	CAIKGGRVDGEQYF
.	TRBV9	TRBD2	TRBJ2-5	TGTGCCAGCAGCATCGGACTAGCGGAAGAGACCCAGTACTTC	CASSIGLAEETQYF
.	TRBV3-1/TRBV3-2	TRBD1	TRBJ1-1	TGTGCCAGCAGCCATCCAAGAGGGGGCTCAACCGAAGCTTTCTTT	CASSHPRGGSTEAFF
once	TRBV10-2	TRBD2	TRBJ2-7	TGCGCCAGCGTAAGTTCCGGGACTAGGGGCGAGCAGTACTTC	CASVSSGTRGEQYF
.	TRBV15	TRBD1	TRBJ1-4	TGTGCCACCAGCAGGGACAGGCCGTCTTTTAATGAAAAACTGTTTTTT	CATSRDRPSFNEKLFF
few	TRBV12-3/TRBV12-4	TRBD2	TRBJ2-7	TGTGCCAGCAGTCGACTAGCGGGAGTTGGGCAGTACTTC	CASSRLAGVGQYF
.	TRBV20-1	.	TRBJ2-5	TGCAGTGCTCAGGAAGAAGAGACCCAGTACTTC	CSAQEEETQYF
.	TRBV19	.	TRBJ2-2	TGTGCCAGTAGTTCCAGTAAATTTAACACCGGGGAGCTGTTTTTT	CASSSSKFNTGELFF
.	TRBV2	TRBD1	TRBJ1-2	TGTGCCAGCGGGGTCGAGGGGGCTGATGGCTACACCTTC	CASGVEGADGYTF
.	TRBV27	.	TRBJ1-4	TGTGCCAGCAGTTCCCCGACAGGCACCTATGAAAAACTGTTTTTT	CASSSPTGTYEKLFF
.	TRBV2	.	TRBJ1-5	TGTGCCAGCAAGAGAGCCAATCAGCCCCAGCATTTT	CASKRANQPQHF
.	TRBV7-6	.	TRBJ2-5	TGTGCCAGCAGCTTAGGGGGCTTCGGCGAGACCCAGTACTTC	CASSLGGFGETQYF
.	TRBV29-1	TRBD1	TRBJ2-2	TGCAGCGCGGTGACAGGGGGGGCCGGGGAGCTGTTTTTT	CSAVTGGAGELFF
.	TRBV5-1	TRBD2	TRBJ2-5	TGCGCCAGCAGGTTCCCGACTAGCGGGGAAACCCAAGAGACCCAGTACTTC	CASRFPTSGETQETQYF
.	TRBV12-3/TRBV12-4	.	TRBJ1-1	TGTGCCAGCAGTTTCGAGGAGTGGTCAGAAGCTTTCTTT	CASSFEEWSEAFF
.	TRBV6-5	.	TRBJ1-2	TGTGCCAGCAGTTCGCGCTTTTCGGGCTACACCTTC	CASSSRFSGYTF
.	TRBV2	TRBD1	TRBJ1-2	TGTGCCAGCAGTGAAGGACAGGGAAGCGATGGCTACACCTTC	CASSEGQGSDGYTF